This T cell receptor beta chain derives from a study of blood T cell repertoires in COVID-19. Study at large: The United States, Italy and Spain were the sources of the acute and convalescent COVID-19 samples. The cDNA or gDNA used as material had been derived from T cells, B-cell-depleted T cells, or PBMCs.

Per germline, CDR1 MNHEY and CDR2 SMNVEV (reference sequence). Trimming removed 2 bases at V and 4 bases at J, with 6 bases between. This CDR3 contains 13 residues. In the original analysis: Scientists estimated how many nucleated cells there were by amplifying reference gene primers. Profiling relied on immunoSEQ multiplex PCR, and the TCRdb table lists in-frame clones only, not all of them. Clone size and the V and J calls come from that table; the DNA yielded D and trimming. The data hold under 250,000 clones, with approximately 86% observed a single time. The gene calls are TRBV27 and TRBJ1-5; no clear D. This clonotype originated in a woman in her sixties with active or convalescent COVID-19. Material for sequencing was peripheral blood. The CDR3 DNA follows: TGTGCCAGCAGTTTAAGTGCGAATCAGCCCCAGCATTTT. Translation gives CASSLSANQPQHF.